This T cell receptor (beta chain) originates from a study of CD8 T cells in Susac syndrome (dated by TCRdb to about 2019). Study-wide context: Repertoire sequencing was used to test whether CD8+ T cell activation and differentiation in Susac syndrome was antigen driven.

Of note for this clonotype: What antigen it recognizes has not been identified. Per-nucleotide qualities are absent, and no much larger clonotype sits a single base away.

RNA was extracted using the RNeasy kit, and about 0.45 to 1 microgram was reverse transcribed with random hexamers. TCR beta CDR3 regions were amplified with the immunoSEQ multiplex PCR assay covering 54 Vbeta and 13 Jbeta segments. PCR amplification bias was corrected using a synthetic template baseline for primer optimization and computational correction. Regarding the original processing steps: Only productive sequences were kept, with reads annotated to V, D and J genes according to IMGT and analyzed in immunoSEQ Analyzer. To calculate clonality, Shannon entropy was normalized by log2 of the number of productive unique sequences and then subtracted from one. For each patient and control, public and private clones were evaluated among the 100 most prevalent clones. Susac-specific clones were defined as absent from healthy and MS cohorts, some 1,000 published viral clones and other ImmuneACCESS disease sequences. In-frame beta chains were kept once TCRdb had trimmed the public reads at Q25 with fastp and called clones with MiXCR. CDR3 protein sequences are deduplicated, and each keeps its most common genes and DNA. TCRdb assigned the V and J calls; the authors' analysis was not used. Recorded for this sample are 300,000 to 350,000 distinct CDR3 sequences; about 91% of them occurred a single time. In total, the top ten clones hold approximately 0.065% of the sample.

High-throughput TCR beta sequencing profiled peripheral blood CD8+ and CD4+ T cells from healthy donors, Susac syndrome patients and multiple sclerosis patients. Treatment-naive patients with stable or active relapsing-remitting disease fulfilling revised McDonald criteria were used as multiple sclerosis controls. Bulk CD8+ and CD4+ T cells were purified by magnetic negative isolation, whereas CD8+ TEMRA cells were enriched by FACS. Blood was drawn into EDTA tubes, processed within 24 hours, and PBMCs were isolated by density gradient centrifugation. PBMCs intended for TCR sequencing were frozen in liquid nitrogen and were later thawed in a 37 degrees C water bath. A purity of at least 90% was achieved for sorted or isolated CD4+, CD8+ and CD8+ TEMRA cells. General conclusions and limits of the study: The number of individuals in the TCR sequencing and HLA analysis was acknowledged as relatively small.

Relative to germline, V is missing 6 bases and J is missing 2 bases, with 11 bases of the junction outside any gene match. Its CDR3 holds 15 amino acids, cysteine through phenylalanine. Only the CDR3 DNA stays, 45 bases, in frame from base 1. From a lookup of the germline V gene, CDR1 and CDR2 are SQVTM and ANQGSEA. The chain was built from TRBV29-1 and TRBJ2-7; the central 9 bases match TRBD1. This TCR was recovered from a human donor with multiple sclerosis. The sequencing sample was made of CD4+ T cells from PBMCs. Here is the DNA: TGCAGCGTCGGGAGGACAGGGGTTCTTCCCTACGAGCAGTACTTC. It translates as CSVGRTGVLPYEQYF.